This T cell receptor (beta chain) was retrieved from a study of patients and donors after allogeneic stem cell transplantation. TCRdb reprocessed the RT-PCR reads via MiXCR and lists one record per CDR3 protein. This sample yields about 960,000 distinct CDR3 sequences, of which roughly 18% are seen a single time; 5% to 7.5% belongs to the top ten. Trimming removed 3 bases at V and 6 bases at J, with 15 bases between. Germline V gene data show CDR1 as DFQATT and CDR2 as SNEGSKA (reference sequence). CDR3 length equals 13 residues. This clonotype was counted between two and nine times. This receptor was obtained from a human donor who was either an allogeneic HSCT recipient or a stem cell or donor lymphocyte infusion donor (not recorded which). It is not recorded whose cells these are; they may come from a transplant donor. The sample taken for sequencing was blood, either unsorted or a sorted T cell fraction (not recorded which). The rearrangement links TRBV20-1 to TRBJ2-7, with a possible D match to TRBD1 (5 bases). This chain's CDR3 is CSARWQGRREQYF. DNA of the CDR3: TGCAGTGCTAGGTGGCAGGGCAGGCGCGAGCAGTACTTC.